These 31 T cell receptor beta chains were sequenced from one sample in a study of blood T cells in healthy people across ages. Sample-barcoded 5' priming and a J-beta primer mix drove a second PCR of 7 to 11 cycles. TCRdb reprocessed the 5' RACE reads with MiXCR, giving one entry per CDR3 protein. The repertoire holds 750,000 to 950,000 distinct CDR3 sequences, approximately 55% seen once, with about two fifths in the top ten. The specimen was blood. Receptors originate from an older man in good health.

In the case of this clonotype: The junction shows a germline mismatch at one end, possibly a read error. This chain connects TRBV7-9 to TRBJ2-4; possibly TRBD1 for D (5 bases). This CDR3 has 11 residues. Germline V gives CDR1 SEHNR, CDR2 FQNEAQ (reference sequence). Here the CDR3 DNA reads TGTGTCAGCAGCTTGGGGCTGGCGCAGTACTTC. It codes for CVSSLGLAQYF.

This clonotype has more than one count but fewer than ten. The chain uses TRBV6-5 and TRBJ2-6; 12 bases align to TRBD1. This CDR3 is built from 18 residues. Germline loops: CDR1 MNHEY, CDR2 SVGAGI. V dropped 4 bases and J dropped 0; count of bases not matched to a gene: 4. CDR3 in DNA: TGTGCCAGCAGTTCTCCGGGACAGGGGGCCTCTGGGGCCAACGTCCTGACTTTC. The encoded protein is CASSSPGQGASGANVLTF.

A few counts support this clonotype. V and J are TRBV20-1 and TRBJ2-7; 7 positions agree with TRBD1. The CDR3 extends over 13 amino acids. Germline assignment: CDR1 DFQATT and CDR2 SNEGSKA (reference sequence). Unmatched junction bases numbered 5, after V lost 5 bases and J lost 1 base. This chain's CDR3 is CSAPDRLSYEQYF. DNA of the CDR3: TGCAGTGCTCCGGACAGGCTGTCCTACGAGCAGTACTTC.

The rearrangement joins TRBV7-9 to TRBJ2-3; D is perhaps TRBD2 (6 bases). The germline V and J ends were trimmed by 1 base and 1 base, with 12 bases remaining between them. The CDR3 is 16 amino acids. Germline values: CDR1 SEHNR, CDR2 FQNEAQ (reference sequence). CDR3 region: CASSLVAGKGTDTQYF. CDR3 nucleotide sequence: TGTGCCAGCAGCTTAGTCGCGGGAAAGGGCACAGATACGCAGTATTTT.

CDR3 protein: CASSFYRGENSPLHF. The CDR3 DNA sequence: TGTGCCAGCAGTTTTTACAGGGGTGAGAATTCACCCCTCCACTTT. The chain is built from TRBV27 and TRBJ1-6, with 7 bases that match TRBD1. The V and J ends lost 3 bases and 7 bases, in that order; junction bases with no gene match: 6. The V gene's germline CDR1 is MNHEY and CDR2 SMNVEV (reference sequence). The CDR3 has 15 amino acids.

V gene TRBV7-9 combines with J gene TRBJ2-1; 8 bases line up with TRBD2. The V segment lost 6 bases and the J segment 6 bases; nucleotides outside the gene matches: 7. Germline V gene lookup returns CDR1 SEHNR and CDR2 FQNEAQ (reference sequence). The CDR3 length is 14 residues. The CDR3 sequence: CASRPTGTSNEQFF. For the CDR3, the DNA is TGTGCCAGCAGACCGACGGGGACTAGCAATGAGCAGTTCTTC. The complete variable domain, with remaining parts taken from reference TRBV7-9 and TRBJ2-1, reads DTGVSQNPRHKITKRGQNVTFRCDPISEHNRLYWYRQTLGQGPEFLTYFQNEAQLEKSRLLSDRFSAERPKGSFSTLEIQRTEQGDSAMYLCASRPTGTSNEQFFGPGTRLTVL.

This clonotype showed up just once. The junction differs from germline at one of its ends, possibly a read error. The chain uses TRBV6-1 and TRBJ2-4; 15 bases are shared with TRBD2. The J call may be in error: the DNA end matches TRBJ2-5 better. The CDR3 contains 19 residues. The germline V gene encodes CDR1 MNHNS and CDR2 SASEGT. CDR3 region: CASREESGLAGGGRETQYF. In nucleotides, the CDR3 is TGTGCCAGCAGGGAAGAATCGGGACTAGCGGGAGGAGGTAGGGAGACCCAGTACTTC.

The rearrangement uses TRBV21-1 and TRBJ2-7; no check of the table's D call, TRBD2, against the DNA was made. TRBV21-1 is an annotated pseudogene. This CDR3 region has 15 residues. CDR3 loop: CASSKEVAGENEQYF. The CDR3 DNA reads TGTGCCAGCAGCAAAGAAGTAGCGGGAGAGAACGAGCAGTACTTC.

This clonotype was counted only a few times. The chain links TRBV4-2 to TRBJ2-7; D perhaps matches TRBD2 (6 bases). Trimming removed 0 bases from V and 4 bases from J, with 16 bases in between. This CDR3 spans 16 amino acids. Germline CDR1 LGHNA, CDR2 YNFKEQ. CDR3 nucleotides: TGTGCCAGCAGCCAAGATGAAACGGGAGCTTCATACGAGCAGTACTTC. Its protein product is CASSQDETGASYEQYF.

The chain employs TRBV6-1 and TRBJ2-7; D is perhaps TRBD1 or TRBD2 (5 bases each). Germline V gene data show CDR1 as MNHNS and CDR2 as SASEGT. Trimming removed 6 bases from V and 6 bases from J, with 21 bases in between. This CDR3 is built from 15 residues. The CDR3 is CASRVSTAGGREQYF. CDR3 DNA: TGTGCCAGCAGGGTTTCGACAGCTGGGGGACGCGAGCAGTACTTC.

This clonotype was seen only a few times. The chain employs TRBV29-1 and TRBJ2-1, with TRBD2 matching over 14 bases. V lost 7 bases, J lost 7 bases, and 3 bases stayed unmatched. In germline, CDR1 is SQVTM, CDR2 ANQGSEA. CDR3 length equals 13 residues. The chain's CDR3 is CSARTSGRNEQFF. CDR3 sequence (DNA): TGCAGCGCCCGGACTAGCGGGAGGAATGAGCAGTTCTTC.

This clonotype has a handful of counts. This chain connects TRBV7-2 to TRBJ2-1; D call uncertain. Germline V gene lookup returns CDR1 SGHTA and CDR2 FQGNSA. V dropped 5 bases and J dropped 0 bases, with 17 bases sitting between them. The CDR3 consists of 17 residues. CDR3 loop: CASSTPPPGHSYNEQFF. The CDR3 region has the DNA TGTGCCAGCAGCACACCACCACCCGGCCACTCCTACAATGAGCAGTTCTTC.

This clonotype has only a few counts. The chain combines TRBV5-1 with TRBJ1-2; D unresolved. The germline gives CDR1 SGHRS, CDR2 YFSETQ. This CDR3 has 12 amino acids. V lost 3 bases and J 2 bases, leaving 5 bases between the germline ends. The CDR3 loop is CASSWNNYGYTF. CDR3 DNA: TGCGCCAGCAGCTGGAACAACTATGGCTACACCTTC.

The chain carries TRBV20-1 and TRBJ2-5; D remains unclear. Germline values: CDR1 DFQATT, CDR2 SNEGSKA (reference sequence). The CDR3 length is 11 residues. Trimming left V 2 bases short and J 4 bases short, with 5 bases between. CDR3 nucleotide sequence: TGCAGTGCTAGAAATGGAGAGACCCAGTACTTC. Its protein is CSARNGETQYF.

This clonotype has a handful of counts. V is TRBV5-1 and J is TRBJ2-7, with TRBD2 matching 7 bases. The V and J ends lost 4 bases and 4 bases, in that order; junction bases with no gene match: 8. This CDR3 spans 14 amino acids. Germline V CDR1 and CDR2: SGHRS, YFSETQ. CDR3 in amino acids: CASSLSGKGYEQYF. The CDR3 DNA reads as TGCGCCAGCAGCCTCAGCGGGAAGGGTTACGAGCAGTACTTC.

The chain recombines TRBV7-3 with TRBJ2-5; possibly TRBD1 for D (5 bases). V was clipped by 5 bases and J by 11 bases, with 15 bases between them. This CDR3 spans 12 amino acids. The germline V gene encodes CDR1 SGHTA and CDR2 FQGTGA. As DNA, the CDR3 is TGTGCCAGCAGCCCGGACAACAATGAGCAGTACTTC. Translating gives CASSPDNNEQYF. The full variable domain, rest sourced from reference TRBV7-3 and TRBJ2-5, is GAGVSQTPSNKVTEKGKYVELRCDPISGHTALYWYRQSLGQGPEFLIYFQGTGAADDSGLPNDRFFAVRPEGSVSTLKIQRTERGDSAVYLCASSPDNNEQYFGPGTRLLVL.

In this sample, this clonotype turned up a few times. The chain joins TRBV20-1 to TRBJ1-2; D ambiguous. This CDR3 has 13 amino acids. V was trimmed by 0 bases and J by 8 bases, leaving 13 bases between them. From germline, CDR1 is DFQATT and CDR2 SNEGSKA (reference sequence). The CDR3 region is CSARDPTALGYTF. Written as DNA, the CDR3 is TGCAGTGCTAGAGACCCCACCGCGCTCGGCTACACCTTC.

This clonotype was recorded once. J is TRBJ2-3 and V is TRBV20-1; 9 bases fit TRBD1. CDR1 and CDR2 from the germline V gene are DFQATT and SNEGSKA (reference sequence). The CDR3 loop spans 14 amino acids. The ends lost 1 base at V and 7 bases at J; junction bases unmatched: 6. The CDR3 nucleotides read TGCAGTGCTAGAGCTTCGGACAGGGGAAATACGCAGTATTTT. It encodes CSARASDRGNTQYF.

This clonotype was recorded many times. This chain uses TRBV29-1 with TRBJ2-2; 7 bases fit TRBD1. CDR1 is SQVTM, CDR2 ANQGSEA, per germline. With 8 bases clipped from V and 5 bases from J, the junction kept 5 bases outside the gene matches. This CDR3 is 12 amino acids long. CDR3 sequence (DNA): TGCAGCCTCCAGGGGGAAACCGGGGAGCTGTTTTTT. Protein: CSLQGETGELFF.

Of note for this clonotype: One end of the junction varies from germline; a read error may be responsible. CDR3 loop: CASRGASGRVNGQFF. For the CDR3, the DNA is TGCGCCAGCAGAGGGGCTAGCGGGAGAGTTAATGGGCAGTTCTTC. This chain links TRBV4-1 with TRBJ2-1; 10 bases map to TRBD2. CDR3 length: 15 residues. From germline, CDR1 is MGHRA and CDR2 YSYEKL.

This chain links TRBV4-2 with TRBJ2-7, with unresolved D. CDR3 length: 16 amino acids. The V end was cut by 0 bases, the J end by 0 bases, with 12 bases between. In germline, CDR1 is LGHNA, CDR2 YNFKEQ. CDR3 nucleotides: TGTGCCAGCAGCCAAGATGTAGGGATTAGCTCCTACGAGCAGTACTTC. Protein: CASSQDVGISSYEQYF.

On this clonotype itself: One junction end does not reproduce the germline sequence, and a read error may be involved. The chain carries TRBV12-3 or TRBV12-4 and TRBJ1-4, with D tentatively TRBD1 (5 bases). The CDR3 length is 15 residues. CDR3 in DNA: TGTGCCGGCAGTGGCGTACAGGTCGGAAATGAAAAACTGTTTTTT. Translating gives CAGSGVQVGNEKLFF.

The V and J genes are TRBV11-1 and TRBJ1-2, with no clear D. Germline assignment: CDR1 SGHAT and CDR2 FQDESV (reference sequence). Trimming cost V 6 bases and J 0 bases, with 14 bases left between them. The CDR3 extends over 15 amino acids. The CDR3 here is CASRRTGSANYGYTF. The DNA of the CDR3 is TGTGCCAGCAGGAGGACGGGGTCGGCTAACTATGGCTACACCTTC.

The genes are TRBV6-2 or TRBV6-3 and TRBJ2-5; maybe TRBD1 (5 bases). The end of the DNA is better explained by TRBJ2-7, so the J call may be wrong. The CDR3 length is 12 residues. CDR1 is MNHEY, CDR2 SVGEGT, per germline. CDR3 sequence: CASRDSQYEQYF. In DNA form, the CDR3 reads TGTGCCAGCCGAGACAGCCAGTACGAGCAGTACTTC.

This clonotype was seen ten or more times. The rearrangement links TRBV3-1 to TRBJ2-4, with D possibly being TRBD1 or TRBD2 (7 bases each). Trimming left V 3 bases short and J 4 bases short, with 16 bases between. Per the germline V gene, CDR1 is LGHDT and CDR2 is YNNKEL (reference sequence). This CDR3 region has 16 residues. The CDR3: CASSQRGGTVKNIQYF. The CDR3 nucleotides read TGTGCCAGCAGCCAGAGGGGGGGGACAGTGAAAAACATTCAGTACTTC.

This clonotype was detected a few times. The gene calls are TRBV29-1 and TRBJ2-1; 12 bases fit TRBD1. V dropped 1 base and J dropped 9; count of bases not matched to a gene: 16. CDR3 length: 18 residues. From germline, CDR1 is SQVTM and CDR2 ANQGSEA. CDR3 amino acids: CSVEGGFPGQGASFEQFF. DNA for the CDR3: TGCAGCGTTGAAGGGGGGTTCCCGGGACAGGGGGCATCTTTTGAGCAGTTCTTC.

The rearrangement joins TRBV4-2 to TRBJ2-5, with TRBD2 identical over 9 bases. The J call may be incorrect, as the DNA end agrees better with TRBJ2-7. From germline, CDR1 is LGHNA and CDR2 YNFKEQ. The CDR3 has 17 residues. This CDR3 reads CASSPRENSGRRGEQYF. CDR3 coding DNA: TGTGCCAGCAGCCCAAGAGAGAATAGCGGGAGAAGGGGCGAGCAGTACTTC.

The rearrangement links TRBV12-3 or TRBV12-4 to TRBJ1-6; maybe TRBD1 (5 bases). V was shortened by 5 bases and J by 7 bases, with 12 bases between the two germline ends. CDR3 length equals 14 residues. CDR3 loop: CASSTGLTNSPLHF. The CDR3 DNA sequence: TGTGCCAGCAGTACGGGACTGACCAATTCACCCCTCCACTTT.

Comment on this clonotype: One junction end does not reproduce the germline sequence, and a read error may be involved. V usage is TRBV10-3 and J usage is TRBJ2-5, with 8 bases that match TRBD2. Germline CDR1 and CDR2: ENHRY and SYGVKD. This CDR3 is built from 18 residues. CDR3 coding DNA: TGTGCCATCAGTGAGTTCCTAGCGGGTGAGGCCGGGATGGAGACACAGTACTTC. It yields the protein CAISEFLAGEAGMETQYF.

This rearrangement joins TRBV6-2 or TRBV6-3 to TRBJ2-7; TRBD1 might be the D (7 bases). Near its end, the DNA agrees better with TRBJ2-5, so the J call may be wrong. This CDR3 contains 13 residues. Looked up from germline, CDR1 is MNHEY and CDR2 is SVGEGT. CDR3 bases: TGTGCCAGCAGTAACCAGGGGGGAGAGACCCAGTACTTC. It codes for CASSNQGGETQYF.

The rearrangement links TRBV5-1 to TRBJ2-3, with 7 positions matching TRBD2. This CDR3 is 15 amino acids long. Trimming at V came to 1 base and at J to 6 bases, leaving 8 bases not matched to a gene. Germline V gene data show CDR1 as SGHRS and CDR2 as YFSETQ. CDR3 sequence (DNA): TGCGCCAGCAGCTTGTCTAGCGGTGCCCCCGATACGCAGTATTTT. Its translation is CASSLSSGAPDTQYF.